This T cell receptor delta chain was sequenced for a study of Vδ1+ human thymocytes. Points from the study as a whole: Thymic TRG and TRD repertoires appeared highly polyclonal. Bulk data may be misread because of unexpected Vdelta2 sequences.

This CDR3 contains 16 residues. The junction had 11 bases not matched to a gene; V was cut back by 0 bases and J by 10 bases. The germline CDR1 and CDR2 sequences are TSWWSYY and QGS. This clone has more than one count but fewer than ten. No antigen is known for it. Sequences come from RNA converted to cDNA by reverse transcription. The CDR3 regions were amplified by multiplex PCR from V-gene primers to a constant-region primer. TCRdb called clones from the multiplex PCR reads again using CATT. Among 22,000 or so delta-chain clones listed, 7.5% to 9% were seen once. This clonotype was obtained from a child younger than two who had congenital heart surgery. The sample was Vdelta1+ gamma-delta thymocytes from the thymus. Noted subset: FACS-sorted CD3+ TCRalphabeta- TCRVdelta1+ TCRVdelta2- thymocytes. This rearrangement joins TRDV1 to TRDJ1; 10 bases fit TRDD3. The CDR3: CALGELRATGGLRLIF. The CDR3 nucleotides read TGTGCTCTTGGGGAACTTCGGGCAACTGGGGGATTAAGACTCATCTTT.